Shown below are 23 T cell receptor beta chains from a single sample sequenced in a study of T cells in localized non-small cell lung cancer. Sequenced by immunoSEQ multiplex PCR; TCRdb stores in-frame clones only, minus some. The repertoire holds tens of thousands of clones, with about 90% as singletons. The sample consisted of peripheral blood mononuclear cells, taken before any cancer treatment. The origin of the receptors is a man aged 40 to 69 with stage III lung adenocarcinoma.

The chain has TRBV7-2 and TRBJ2-7; D is perhaps TRBD2 (6 bases). Germline V lookup: CDR1 SGHTA, CDR2 FQGNSA. The CDR3 consists of 14 residues. Trimming removed 5 bases at V and 0 bases at J, with 11 bases between. DNA for the CDR3: TGTGCCAGCAGCATGGGACTGCGCTCCTACGAGCAGTACTTC. Encoded protein: CASSMGLRSYEQYF.

This chain uses TRBV7-3 with TRBJ2-5, with TRBD2 as a possible D gene (6 bases). V gave up 2 bases and J gave up 4 bases, with 14 bases separating them. This CDR3 is built from 15 residues. Germline V gene data show CDR1 as SGHTA and CDR2 as FQGTGA. The DNA for the CDR3 is TGTGCCAGCAGCTTAGGGCCCCGGCGGGGAGAGACCCAGTACTTC. Amino acid sequence: CASSLGPRRGETQYF.

V and J are TRBV28 and TRBJ2-7; the D gene is possibly TRBD2 (7 bases). The germline CDR1 and CDR2 sequences are MDHEN and SYDVKM. Trimming cost V 1 base and J 1 base, with 23 bases left between them. There are 19 residues in the CDR3. The CDR3 spells CASSLLSSGEGGGSYEQYF. For the CDR3, the DNA is TGTGCCAGCAGTTTATTATCAAGCGGAGAGGGAGGGGGGTCCTACGAGCAGTACTTC.

This rearrangement joins TRBV7-2 to TRBJ2-5, with 7 bases matching TRBD1. V lost 3 bases to trimming and J lost 5 bases; unmatched junction nucleotides: 9. Germline CDR1 reads SGHTA; CDR2 reads FQGNSA. The length of the CDR3 is 15 residues. CDR3 nucleotide sequence: TGTGCCAGCAGCTTGGGGACAGAAATCCTGGAGACCCAGTACTTC. Protein: CASSLGTEILETQYF.

The chain uses TRBV4-2 and TRBJ1-1, with D maybe TRBD1 (6 bases). Trimming shortened V by 4 bases and J by 0 bases, and 18 bases separated the two germline ends. The CDR3 is made up of 17 amino acids. The germline V gene has CDR1 LGHNA and CDR2 YNFKEQ. In nucleotides, the CDR3 is TGTGCCAGCAGCCCCCGGTTCGGGGGGCTTATGAACACTGAAGCTTTCTTT. It encodes CASSPRFGGLMNTEAFF.

This clone appeared once. The genes are TRBV28 and TRBJ2-7; D is unresolved. Trimming took 2 bases from V and 4 from J, leaving 18 bases between them. The CDR3 length is 16 residues. Germline V gene lookup returns CDR1 MDHEN and CDR2 SYDVKM. Here the CDR3 DNA reads TGTGCCAGCAGTTTACCCCCCGGCAGGCTAAGGTACGAGCAGTACTTC. This sequence encodes CASSLPPGRLRYEQYF.

The chain carries TRBV7-6 and TRBJ2-3, with TRBD1 matching 7 bases. From germline, CDR1 is SGHVS and CDR2 FNYEAQ. The CDR3 is 13 amino acids. Unmatched junction bases numbered 3, after V lost 4 bases and J lost 5 bases. The CDR3: CASSSQGIDTQYF. In nucleotides, the CDR3 is TGTGCCAGCAGCTCACAGGGGATAGATACGCAGTATTTT.

This clone has only a few counts. The J gene is TRBJ1-5, the V gene TRBV5-6; D uncertain. The V end lost 7 bases, the J end lost 0 bases, and 14 bases lay between the germline ends. The CDR3 is 15 residues long. Germline-derived CDR1 and CDR2 are SGHDT and YYEEEE. CDR3 sequence reads: CASSEWALSNQPQHF. The CDR3 DNA reads as TGTGCCAGCTCAGAATGGGCGCTTAGCAATCAGCCCCAGCATTTT.

This clone was seen more than once but under ten times. The chain couples TRBV27 to TRBJ1-4, with a weak D call TRBD1 (6 bases). Trimming cost V 5 bases and J 3 bases, with 13 bases left between them. The CDR3 runs to 15 residues. Germline loops: CDR1 MNHEY, CDR2 SMNVEV (reference sequence). In DNA, the CDR3 is TGTGCCAGCAGTCCTCGACAGGCCTCTAATGAAAAACTGTTTTTT. This encodes CASSPRQASNEKLFF.

The V and J genes are TRBV28 and TRBJ1-5, with 10 nucleotides matching TRBD1. Unmatched junction bases numbered 5, after V lost 0 bases and J lost 6 bases. The CDR3 contains 16 residues. Germline V gene sequence: CDR1 MDHEN, CDR2 SYDVKM. The CDR3 DNA reads as TGTGCCAGCAGTTTATGGAAGGGACAGGGGTTTCAGCCCCAGCATTTT. This sequence encodes CASSLWKGQGFQPQHF.

The V and J genes are TRBV7-9 and TRBJ2-7, with 7 bases that match TRBD1. The junction had 3 bases not matched to a gene; V was cut back by 0 bases and J by 4 bases. The CDR3 consists of 14 residues. CDR1 SEHNR and CDR2 FQNEAQ come from the germline V gene (reference sequence). The CDR3 loop is CASSLAGQTYEQYF. The CDR3, as DNA: TGTGCCAGCAGCTTAGCGGGACAGACGTACGAGCAGTACTTC.

This chain links TRBV19 with TRBJ1-2; 7 positions match TRBD1. Germline assignment: CDR1 LNHDA and CDR2 SQIVND (reference sequence). CDR3 length equals 13 residues. Trimming removed 8 bases from V and 0 bases from J; junction bases left unmatched: 3. CDR3 protein: CASRDSSNYGYTF. For the CDR3, the DNA is TGTGCCAGTCGGGACAGCTCTAACTATGGCTACACCTTC.

This chain joins TRBV7-9 and TRBJ1-4, with TRBD1 matching over 11 bases. Germline V gene lookup returns CDR1 SEHNR and CDR2 FQNEAQ (reference sequence). V lost 4 bases and J lost 6; bases outside the gene matches: 1. There are 14 residues in the CDR3. Written as DNA, the CDR3 is TGTGCCAGCAGCTCGGGACAGGGGGATGAAAAACTGTTTTTT. It specifies CASSSGQGDEKLFF. Full variable domain (missing parts from reference TRBV7-9 and TRBJ1-4): DTGVSQNPRHKITKRGQNVTFRCDPISEHNRLYWYRQTLGQGPEFLTYFQNEAQLEKSRLLSDRFSAERPKGSFSTLEIQRTEQGDSAMYLCASSSGQGDEKLFFGSGTQLSVL.

In this sample, this clone turned up once. The V gene is TRBV5-4, the J gene TRBJ2-5; D unclear. Between the trimmed V and J ends, which lost 0 bases and 3 bases, there was a span of 3 bases. The germline CDR1 and CDR2 sequences are SGHNT and YYREEE (reference sequence). The CDR3 extends over 12 amino acids. CDR3 nucleotides: TGTGCCAGCAGCTTGGCCAAAGAGACCCAGTACTTC. It codes for CASSLAKETQYF.

The CDR3, as DNA: TGTGCCAGCAGTCGGCAGATAAACTCTGGGGCCAACGTCCTGACTTTC. Its translation: CASSRQINSGANVLTF. The chain recombines TRBV27 with TRBJ2-6; the D is unclear. Germline CDR1 MNHEY, CDR2 SMNVEV (reference sequence). The CDR3 length is 16 residues. The V end was cut by 5 bases, the J end by 0 bases, with 11 bases between.

This chain joins TRBV7-8 and TRBJ1-2; the D is unclear. The CDR3 totals 12 residues. The ends were cut back, 5 bases at V and 2 bases at J, with 6 bases in the middle. CDR1 and CDR2 (germline): SGHVS, FQNEAQ. The CDR3 loop is CASSPGNYGYTF. CDR3 in DNA: TGTGCCAGCAGCCCGGGGAACTATGGCTACACCTTC.

The rearrangement joins TRBV5-1 to TRBJ2-5, with D perhaps TRBD2 (8 bases). V was shortened by 4 bases and J by 5 bases, with 15 bases between the two germline ends. The CDR3 totals 14 residues. Germline lookup yields CDR1 SGHRS and CDR2 YFSETQ. CDR3 residues: CASSTGGGAETQYF. CDR3 nucleotides: TGCGCCAGCAGCACGGGAGGGGGCGCGGAGACCCAGTACTTC. Together with reference TRBV5-1 and TRBJ2-5, the CDR3 gives the full variable domain: KAGVTQTPRYLIKTRGQQVTLSCSPISGHRSVSWYQQTPGQGLQFLFEYFSETQRNKGNFPGRFSGRQFSNSRSEMNVSTLELGDSALYLCASSTGGGAETQYFGPGTRLLVL.

The chain has TRBV27 and TRBJ1-5; a weak D match, TRBD1 (6 bases). Deletions cut 5 bases from V and 2 bases from J, with 10 bases between. Germline V gene lookup returns CDR1 MNHEY and CDR2 SMNVEV (reference sequence). The CDR3 is 14 residues long. The CDR3 reads CASSLRTGNQPQHF. The CDR3 nucleotides are TGTGCCAGCAGTCTCCGGACAGGCAATCAGCCCCAGCATTTT.

This chain joins TRBV2 and TRBJ1-2; TRBD1 agrees at 7 bases. Trimming took 3 bases from V and 9 from J; bases not matched to a gene: 10. The CDR3 is 14 residues long. Germline assignment: CDR1 SNHLY and CDR2 FYNNEI. CDR3 bases: TGTGCCAGCAGTGAGGGACAGCCTACTAATAGCTACACCTTC. This sequence encodes CASSEGQPTNSYTF. The full variable domain, rest sourced from reference TRBV2 and TRBJ1-2, is EPEVTQTPSHQVTQMGQEVILRCVPISNHLYFYWYRQILGQKVEFLVSFYNNEISEKSEIFDDQFSVERPDGSNFTLKIRSTKLEDSAMYFCASSEGQPTNSYTFGSGTRLTVV.

The rearrangement joins TRBV2 to TRBJ2-7, with a weak D call TRBD2 (7 bases). This CDR3 has 14 amino acids. Per the germline V gene, CDR1 is SNHLY and CDR2 is FYNNEI. Trimming took off 3 bases at V and 7 bases at J, with 16 bases between the two ends. DNA of the CDR3: TGTGCCAGCAGTGATGGGGGGGCGAATTTAGAGCAGTACTTC. Amino acid sequence: CASSDGGANLEQYF.

The rearrangement joins TRBV30 to TRBJ1-6; possible D gene TRBD1, 6 bases. Per the germline V gene, CDR1 is GTSNPN and CDR2 is SVGIG (reference sequence). CDR3 length: 14 amino acids. Trimming stripped 1 base from V and 11 bases from J, with 15 bases between. The CDR3 loop reads CAWSARTVKPPLHF. The CDR3, as DNA: TGTGCCTGGAGTGCGAGGACAGTCAAGCCACCCCTCCACTTT.

The rearrangement uses TRBV7-9 and TRBJ2-2; D is perhaps TRBD1 (5 bases). This CDR3 is built from 17 residues. The V gene's germline CDR1 is SEHNR and CDR2 FQNEAQ (reference sequence). Trimming removed 4 bases from V and 1 base from J, with 16 bases in between. In nucleotides, the CDR3 is TGTGCCAGCAGCTCCGACAGACCCACAAGGAACACCGGGGAGCTGTTTTTT. It translates to CASSSDRPTRNTGELFF.

This sequence joins TRBV18 and TRBJ2-5, with D perhaps matching TRBD1 or TRBD2 (5 bases each). CDR1 and CDR2 (germline): KGHSH, LQKENI. The germline V and J ends were trimmed by 4 bases and 1 base, with 10 bases remaining between them. This CDR3 spans 14 amino acids. CDR3 in amino acids: CASSQQRGQETQYF. The CDR3 DNA reads TGTGCCAGCTCACAACAGAGGGGCCAAGAGACCCAGTACTTC. The complete variable domain, with remaining parts taken from reference TRBV18 and TRBJ2-5, reads NAGVMQNPRHLVRRRGQEARLRCSPMKGHSHVYWYRQLPEEGLKFMVYLQKENIIDESGMPKERFSAEFPKEGPSILRIQQVVRGDSAAYFCASSQQRGQETQYFGPGTRLLVL.